These 21 T cell receptor beta chains share one sample of origin, sequenced in a study of ipilimumab plus nivolumab after autologous stem cell transplantation. This table comes from immunoSEQ multiplex PCR, and its TCRdb copy is limited to in-frame clones, with some not included. Of approximately 84,000 clones in the sample, approximately 86% were seen once. The sample consisted of PBMCs, taken in a trial of ipilimumab plus nivolumab as post-transplant consolidation. The receptors here all came from a male donor with diffuse large B-cell lymphoma.

The V gene is TRBV9, the J gene TRBJ2-3; possibly TRBD1 for D (6 bases). Germline V lookup: CDR1 SGDLS, CDR2 YYNGEE. The CDR3 length is 14 residues. V was clipped by 4 bases and J by 0 bases, with 9 bases between them. The CDR3 loop reads CASSSRGSTDTQYF. In nucleotides, the CDR3 is TGTGCCAGCAGCTCGAGGGGGAGCACAGATACGCAGTATTTT. Drawing the rest from reference TRBV9 and TRBJ2-3, the complete variable domain is DSGVTQTPKHLITATGQRVTLRCSPRSGDLSVYWYQQSLDQGLQFLIQYYNGEERAKGNILERFSAQQFPDLHSELNLSSLELGDSALYFCASSSRGSTDTQYFGPGTRLTVL.

This chain uses TRBV7-3 with TRBJ2-1; 12 nucleotides agree with TRBD2. This CDR3 contains 16 residues. Germline loops: CDR1 SGHTA, CDR2 FQGTGA. J lost 9 bases, V lost 2 bases, and 8 bases had no gene match. Here the CDR3 DNA reads TGTGCCAGCAGCTTAGTGCTAGCGGGGGGGCTGGCTGAGCAGTTCTTC. As protein: CASSLVLAGGLAEQFF.

This chain connects TRBV5-4 to TRBJ1-2, with 7 bases lining up with TRBD1. Germline CDR1 reads SGHNT; CDR2 reads YYREEE (reference sequence). V shed 7 bases and J 2 bases; nucleotides not matched to a gene: 8. CDR3 length equals 14 residues. CDR3 bases: TGTGCCAGCTTCACACAGGGGCAAAACTATGGCTACACCTTC. Translated: CASFTQGQNYGYTF.

This rearrangement joins TRBV2 to TRBJ1-1, with D hard to call. Germline CDR1 reads SNHLY; CDR2 reads FYNNEI. Trimming took off 8 bases at V and 0 bases at J, with 10 bases between the two ends. The CDR3 spans 13 residues. CDR3 residues: CASVREVNTEAFF. The CDR3 nucleotides are TGTGCCAGCGTGCGGGAGGTGAACACTGAAGCTTTCTTT.

This chain joins TRBV6-1 and TRBJ2-1, with 7 nucleotides matching TRBD1. The CDR3 has 15 amino acids. Germline assignment: CDR1 MNHNS and CDR2 SASEGT. V lost 5 bases and J lost 2; bases outside the gene matches: 6. The CDR3 region is CASSIDRVPYNEQFF. DNA for the CDR3: TGTGCCAGCAGTATCGACAGGGTCCCCTACAATGAGCAGTTCTTC.

This clone has more than one count but fewer than ten. The V gene is TRBV5-1, the J gene TRBJ1-6; D possibly corresponds to TRBD1 (5 bases). Germline V lookup: CDR1 SGHRS, CDR2 YFSETQ. This CDR3 comprises 16 residues. The V end lost 0 bases, the J end lost 10 bases, and 17 bases lay between the germline ends. The CDR3 here is CASSLAPRTLGSPLHF. In DNA form, the CDR3 reads TGCGCCAGCAGCTTGGCCCCCAGGACACTCGGGTCACCCCTCCACTTT.

V usage is TRBV6-1 and J usage is TRBJ2-7; perhaps TRBD2 as D (5 bases). V was pared by 1 base and J by 6 bases, with 10 bases between. The CDR3 is 13 residues long. The germline V gene has CDR1 MNHNS and CDR2 SASEGT. The CDR3 is CASSEGWRREQYF. The CDR3 DNA is TGTGCCAGCAGTGAAGGTTGGAGGCGCGAGCAGTACTTC.

The chain links TRBV7-9 to TRBJ2-1; D is possibly TRBD2 (5 bases). CDR1 is SEHNR, CDR2 FQNEAQ, per germline (reference sequence). This CDR3 has 16 residues. The V end was cut by 2 bases, the J end by 6 bases, with 17 bases between. The CDR3 DNA follows: TGTGCCAGCAGCTTAACTGCTAGCCATTCAGGCAATGAGCAGTTCTTC. This sequence encodes CASSLTASHSGNEQFF.

This rearrangement joins TRBV9 to TRBJ2-1; TRBD1 is a possible D gene (5 bases). Looked up from germline, CDR1 is SGDLS and CDR2 is YYNGEE. The V gene lost 3 bases and the J gene lost 9 bases, with 10 bases spanning the gap. The CDR3 loop spans 12 amino acids. CDR3 sequence reads: CASSDRQSEQFF. The CDR3 coding sequence is TGTGCCAGCAGCGACCGACAGTCTGAGCAGTTCTTC. The full variable domain, in which reference TRBV9 and TRBJ2-1 provide the parts outside the CDR3, is DSGVTQTPKHLITATGQRVTLRCSPRSGDLSVYWYQQSLDQGLQFLIQYYNGEERAKGNILERFSAQQFPDLHSELNLSSLELGDSALYFCASSDRQSEQFFGPGTRLTVL.

The chain carries TRBV4-1 and TRBJ2-5; 7 bases match TRBD2. The CDR3 is 15 residues long. From germline, CDR1 is MGHRA and CDR2 YSYEKL. Trimming cost V 0 bases and J 1 base; bases outside gene matches: 2. The CDR3 reads CASSQEQRGQETQYF. The CDR3 DNA reads as TGCGCCAGCAGCCAAGAGCAGCGGGGCCAAGAGACCCAGTACTTC.

The chain carries TRBV29-1 and TRBJ2-6, with D unresolved. The CDR3 has 13 residues. Germline V CDR1 and CDR2: SQVTM, ANQGSEA. The ends were cut back, 8 bases at V and 4 bases at J, with 12 bases in the middle. The CDR3 here is CSPFPAGANVLTF. CDR3 bases: TGCAGCCCTTTCCCGGCCGGGGCCAACGTCCTGACTTTC.

J is TRBJ2-3 and V is TRBV7-9; the D is unclear. V was trimmed by 3 bases and J by 0 bases, leaving 7 bases between them. The V gene's germline CDR1 is SEHNR and CDR2 FQNEAQ (reference sequence). The CDR3 is 14 amino acids. For the CDR3, the DNA is TGTGCCAGCAGCTTTTTATCTAGCACAGATACGCAGTATTTT. Translating it yields CASSFLSSTDTQYF. The full variable domain, its missing parts supplied by reference TRBV7-9 and TRBJ2-3, is DTGVSQNPRHKITKRGQNVTFRCDPISEHNRLYWYRQTLGQGPEFLTYFQNEAQLEKSRLLSDRFSAERPKGSFSTLEIQRTEQGDSAMYLCASSFLSSTDTQYFGPGTRLTVL.

The chain joins TRBV16 to TRBJ2-2, with 8 bases lining up with TRBD1. This CDR3 is built from 18 residues. Per the germline V gene, CDR1 is KGHSY and CDR2 is FQNENV. V was pared by 0 bases and J by 2 bases, with 8 bases of the junction left unmatched. In DNA, the CDR3 is TGTGCCAGCAGCCAATCTTGGACAGGGACCCTCAACACCGGGGAGCTGTTTTTT. It is translated as CASSQSWTGTLNTGELFF.

The gene calls are TRBV6-5 and TRBJ1-1; D not certain. The CDR3 sequence is 15 residues long. CDR1 is MNHEY and CDR2 is SVGAGI in the germline V gene. Trimming shortened V by 0 bases and J by 10 bases, and 18 bases separated the two germline ends. In DNA form, the CDR3 reads TGTGCCAGCAGTTACTCCTCCGGCCTTCTCCCGAGAGCTTTCTTT. Its protein is CASSYSSGLLPRAFF.

The V and J genes are TRBV4-2 and TRBJ1-2; D perhaps matches TRBD1 (5 bases). V was pared by 5 bases and J by 8 bases, with 15 bases between. The V gene's germline CDR1 is LGHNA and CDR2 YNFKEQ. The CDR3 covers 13 residues. The CDR3 spells CASSEGRGEGYTF. The CDR3 DNA is TGTGCCAGCAGCGAGGGGCGGGGAGAAGGCTACACCTTC.

The chain employs TRBV4-3 and TRBJ2-3; D unclear. The CDR3 is 13 residues long. Germline V CDR1 and CDR2: LGHNA, YSLEER. V was shortened by 0 bases and J by 6 bases, with 7 bases between the two germline ends. This CDR3 reads CASSQERSDTQYF. CDR3 DNA sequence: TGCGCCAGCAGCCAAGAGAGGTCGGATACGCAGTATTTT.

The chain couples TRBV21-1 to TRBJ2-5; the table's D call of TRBD2 was not tested on the DNA. TRBV21-1 has pseudogene status. CDR3 length: 16 amino acids. The DNA of the CDR3 is TGTGCCAGCAGCAAAGAAGGTCTAGCGGGGGAAGAGACCCAGTACTTC. It translates to CASSKEGLAGEETQYF.

V and J are TRBV12-5 and TRBJ2-1; TRBD1 matches at 7 bases. The CDR3 totals 15 residues. V shed 1 base and J 0 bases; nucleotides not matched to a gene: 0. Germline V gene data show CDR1 as LGHNT and CDR2 as FRNRAP. The CDR3 DNA reads TGTGCTAGTGGTTTGGGGGACAGCTCCTACAATGAGCAGTTCTTC. Encoded protein: CASGLGDSSYNEQFF.

The chain uses TRBV5-1 and TRBJ1-4; no clear D. This CDR3 region has 15 residues. The germline V and J ends were trimmed by 0 bases and 3 bases, with 9 bases remaining between them. CDR1 is SGHRS, CDR2 YFSETQ, per germline. The CDR3 protein is CASSLEAGPNEKLFF. For the CDR3, the DNA is TGCGCCAGCAGCTTGGAGGCAGGACCTAATGAAAAACTGTTTTTT.

V is TRBV7-9 and J is TRBJ2-5, with a tentative D call TRBD1 (6 bases). CDR1 and CDR2 from the germline V gene are SEHNR and FQNEAQ (reference sequence). The germline V and J ends were trimmed by 2 bases and 5 bases, with 6 bases remaining between them. This CDR3 has 12 residues. The CDR3 protein is CASSLQGETQYF. The CDR3 DNA sequence: TGTGCCAGCAGCTTACAGGGGGAGACCCAGTACTTC. Supplemented by reference TRBV7-9 and TRBJ2-5, the full variable domain reads DTGVSQNPRHKITKRGQNVTFRCDPISEHNRLYWYRQTLGQGPEFLTYFQNEAQLEKSRLLSDRFSAERPKGSFSTLEIQRTEQGDSAMYLCASSLQGETQYFGPGTRLLVL.

The gene calls are TRBV14 and TRBJ2-1; perhaps TRBD2 as D (5 bases). The CDR3 is made up of 14 amino acids. The germline V and J ends were trimmed by 4 bases and 6 bases, with 13 bases remaining between them. CDR1 is SGHDN, CDR2 FVKESK, per germline. The CDR3 bases are TGTGCCAGCAGCCTCTCGGACTGGCTCAATGAGCAGTTCTTC. Protein product: CASSLSDWLNEQFF.